This TCR beta chain is drawn from a study of blood T cell repertoires in COVID-19. How the authors handled the data: Estimation of nucleated cell counts relied on the amplification of reference gene primers. Using immunoSEQ multiplex PCR, the repertoire was profiled, and TCRdb retains in-frame clones only, with some absent. That table furnishes V, J and clone size, whereas the DNA furnished D and trimming. The table records roughly 220,000 clones, roughly nine tenths of them present only once. Trimming shortened V by 4 bases and J by 1 base, and 13 bases separated the two germline ends. Per germline, CDR1 LGHNA and CDR2 YNFKEQ. The CDR3 loop spans 15 amino acids. Which cohort a participant joined came from the clinical history participants gave.

The source material was PBMCs or T cells enriched from blood (not recorded which). V gene TRBV4-2 combines with J gene TRBJ2-5, with D hard to call. The source of this sequence is a woman aged 30 to 39 who had recovered from COVID-19. The CDR3 DNA reads TGTGCCAGCAGCCCTTCCAGGAACCTCCAAGAGACCCAGTACTTC. Translating it yields CASSPSRNLQETQYF.